This TCR beta chain was identified during a study of technical replicates of blood from a handful of donors. The CDR3 contains 16 residues. V was shortened by 3 bases and J by 4 bases, with 17 bases between the two germline ends. Germline values: CDR1 MNHEY, CDR2 SMNVEV (reference sequence). Here immunoSEQ multiplex PCR was the method, and the copy in TCRdb shows in-frame clones only, minus some. The data show around 97,000 clones, just under 95% seen once. The gene calls are TRBV27 and TRBJ2-3; possible D gene TRBD2, 5 bases. The TCR was taken from a human donor in good health. Sequenced input: T cells isolated from PBMCs. The CDR3 DNA reads TGTGCCAGCAGTTTGTTTGGGCTAGCTAACGCAGATACGCAGTATTTT. Translated: CASSLFGLANADTQYF.